Below are 10 T cell receptor beta chains sequenced from a single sample in a study of blood T cell repertoires in COVID-19. Data came from immunoSEQ multiplex PCR; TCRdb stores just in-frame clones and leaves some out. The profile shows tens of thousands of clones, roughly 76% of them singletons. The source material was peripheral blood. The receptors here all came from a man between 70 and 80 years old with active or convalescent COVID-19.

The rearrangement joins TRBV19 to TRBJ2-2; TRBD1 matches 10 bases. V was pared by 9 bases and J by 3 bases, with 10 bases of the junction left unmatched. CDR1 LNHDA and CDR2 SQIVND come from the germline V gene (reference sequence). The CDR3 is 16 residues long. Here the CDR3 reads CASQGNGQGDTGELFF. The CDR3 DNA follows: TGTGCCAGCCAGGGCAATGGACAGGGGGACACCGGGGAGCTGTTTTTT.

This clone was recorded a few times. The chain has TRBV12-3 or TRBV12-4 and TRBJ1-5; D is unclear. The CDR3 length is 12 residues. Trimming left V 6 bases short and J 3 bases short, with 6 bases between. CDR3 DNA: TGTGCCAGCAGCAAAAACAATCAGCCCCAGCATTTT. Protein product: CASSKNNQPQHF.

J is TRBJ2-5 and V is TRBV9; D perhaps matches TRBD2 (5 bases). CDR3 length: 16 residues. V was clipped by 0 bases and J by 5 bases, with 17 bases between them. Germline V CDR1 and CDR2: SGDLS, YYNGEE. The DNA of the CDR3 is TGTGCCAGCAGCGTAGGAGCAGCTACGACGGGGGAGACCCAGTACTTC. This encodes CASSVGAATTGETQYF.

The chain couples TRBV6-5 to TRBJ1-2, with D perhaps TRBD1 (5 bases). Trimming took off 6 bases at V and 6 bases at J, with 14 bases between the two ends. Germline lookup yields CDR1 MNHEY and CDR2 SVGAGI. This CDR3 contains 13 residues. The CDR3 protein is CASRQGIGDGYTF. The CDR3 DNA reads as TGTGCCAGCAGGCAGGGAATTGGTGATGGCTACACCTTC.

The genes are TRBV7-9 and TRBJ1-1; the D is unclear. The germline V gene has CDR1 SEHNR and CDR2 FQNEAQ (reference sequence). The CDR3 length is 13 residues. V lost 2 bases and J 1 base, leaving 5 bases between the germline ends. The CDR3: CASSLPGNTEAFF. CDR3 bases: TGTGCCAGCAGCTTACCAGGGAACACTGAAGCTTTCTTT.

V gene TRBV19 combines with J gene TRBJ1-5; D might be TRBD1 (5 bases). The length of the CDR3 is 14 residues. Looked up from germline, CDR1 is LNHDA and CDR2 is SQIVND (reference sequence). V was shortened by 3 bases and J by 7 bases, with 13 bases between the two germline ends. CDR3 in amino acids: CASSIGTRGQPQHF. The CDR3 DNA is TGTGCCAGTAGTATTGGGACTCGGGGACAGCCCCAGCATTTT.

The rearrangement links TRBV2 to TRBJ2-5; the match to TRBD1 covers 12 bases. Unmatched junction bases numbered 12, after V lost 7 bases and J lost 6 bases. CDR1 and CDR2 from the germline V gene are SNHLY and FYNNEI. The length of the CDR3 is 16 residues. CDR3 sequence reads: CASTSGTGGPGKTQYF. The CDR3 coding sequence is TGTGCCAGCACATCCGGGACAGGGGGCCCTGGGAAGACCCAGTACTTC.

This clone was detected ten times or more. Other DNA sequences within the sample encode an identical CDR3. V usage is TRBV30 and J usage is TRBJ1-1; no definite D call. The CDR3 consists of 11 residues. Trimming pared 0 bases from V and 5 bases from J, leaving 4 bases between. Germline loops: CDR1 GTSNPN, CDR2 SVGIG (reference sequence). As DNA, the CDR3 is TGTGCCTGGAGTGTACAAACTGAAGCTTTCTTT. Translating gives CAWSVQTEAFF.

The chain combines TRBV5-6 with TRBJ1-4, with 8 bases matching TRBD1. Germline V CDR1 and CDR2: SGHDT, YYEEEE. With 4 bases clipped from V and 5 bases from J, the junction kept 4 bases outside the gene matches. The CDR3 length is 14 residues. This chain's CDR3 is CASSTWDRNEKLFF. CDR3 in DNA: TGTGCCAGCAGCACTTGGGACAGGAATGAAAAACTGTTTTTT.

The chain recombines TRBV7-6 with TRBJ2-2, with D possibly being TRBD1 (7 bases). Between the trimmed V and J ends, which lost 1 base and 4 bases, there was a span of 10 bases. Germline V gene data show CDR1 as SGHVS and CDR2 as FNYEAQ. The CDR3 loop spans 15 amino acids. CDR3 sequence (DNA): TGTGCCAGCAGCTTAGGACAGGGAGGCACCGGGGAGCTGTTTTTT. This codes for CASSLGQGGTGELFF.